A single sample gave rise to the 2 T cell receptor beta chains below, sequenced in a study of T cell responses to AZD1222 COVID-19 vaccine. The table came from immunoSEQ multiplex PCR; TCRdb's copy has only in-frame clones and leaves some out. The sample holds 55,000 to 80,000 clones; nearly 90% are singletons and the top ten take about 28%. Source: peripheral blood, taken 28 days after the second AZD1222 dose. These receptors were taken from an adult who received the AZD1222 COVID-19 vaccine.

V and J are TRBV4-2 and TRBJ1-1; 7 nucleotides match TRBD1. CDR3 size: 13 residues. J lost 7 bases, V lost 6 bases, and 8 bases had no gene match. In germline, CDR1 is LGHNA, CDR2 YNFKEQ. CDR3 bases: TGTGCCAGCAGTTTAACAGGGGTTGGTGAAGCTTTCTTT. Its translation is CASSLTGVGEAFF.

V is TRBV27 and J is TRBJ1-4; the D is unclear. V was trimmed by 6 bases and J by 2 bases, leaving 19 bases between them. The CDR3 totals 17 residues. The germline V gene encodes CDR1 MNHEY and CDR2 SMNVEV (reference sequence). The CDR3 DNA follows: TGTGCCAGCAGCCAACGGGGAGGTCCGTCTACTAATGAAAAACTGTTTTTT. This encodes CASSQRGGPSTNEKLFF.